This T cell receptor (beta chain) derives from a study of CD4 T cells in relation to SARS-CoV-2 and coronaviruses. Overall study context: The restricting HLA molecule for shared crossreactive spike epitopes was mapped. General study points: Around 60% of donors had memory CD4+ clonotypes crossrecognizing SARS-CoV-2 and common cold coronavirus spike. According to naive versus memory sequencing, detected responses are memory recall, not newly primed.

Per germline, CDR1 LGHNA and CDR2 YSLEER. CDR3 length equals 15 residues. V was shortened by 0 bases and J by 1 base, with 8 bases between the two germline ends. The unexposed donors gave CD4+ T cells in about 2011-2018, prior to COVID-19. Uncultured naive and memory CD4+ T cells supplied DNA for deep TCR-beta sequencing. Profiling relied on immunoSEQ multiplex PCR, and the TCRdb table lists in-frame clones only, not all of them. The sample includes around 70,000 clones, over 70% of them seen just once. Concerning this clone: The antigen is not known.

The V call is TRBV4-3, the J call TRBJ2-3; no clear D gene. Sequenced input: memory CD4+ T cells from PBMCs. This clonotype was sampled from a human donor in good health. CDR3 sequence: CASSQELVGTDTQYF. The CDR3 DNA reads as TGCGCCAGCAGCCAAGAACTCGTCGGCACAGATACGCAGTATTTT.